A single sample is the source of the 19 T cell receptor beta chains below, sequenced in a study of identifying expanded T cells in peripheral blood. Sequencing used immunoSEQ multiplex PCR; TCRdb keeps in-frame clones, though not all of them. The sample records 120,000 or so clones, about 80% being singletons. The specimen was blood. The receptors originated from a person aged 18 to 70 in good health.

The chain carries TRBV6-5 and TRBJ1-2; D is perhaps TRBD1 (5 bases). CDR3 length: 14 residues. V shed 1 base and J shed 4 bases, with 10 bases lying between them. Germline CDR1 and CDR2: MNHEY and SVGAGI. CDR3 loop: CASSYFRDGYGYTF. The CDR3 region has the DNA TGTGCCAGCAGTTACTTCAGGGACGGCTATGGCTACACCTTC.

The rearrangement uses TRBV5-1 and TRBJ2-3, with TRBD2 matching 8 bases. The CDR3 has 16 residues. CDR1 and CDR2 from the germline V gene are SGHRS and YFSETQ. The junction had 16 bases not matched to a gene; V was cut back by 7 bases and J by 6 bases. CDR3 coding DNA: TGCGCCAGCGAGACCGGGACTAGAGGTTATTCGGATACGCAGTATTTT. Translated: CASETGTRGYSDTQYF.

CDR3 DNA: TGTGCCACCATTCGACAGGGTTACACTGAAGCTTTCTTT. It codes for CATIRQGYTEAFF. The V call is TRBV10-3, the J call TRBJ1-1; 7 positions match TRBD1. This CDR3 is 13 amino acids long. J was trimmed by 3 bases and V by 10 bases; bases with no gene match: 8. The germline V gene has CDR1 ENHRY and CDR2 SYGVKD.

The chain joins TRBV4-2 to TRBJ2-5, with D possibly being TRBD1 or TRBD2 (5 bases each). V was clipped by 2 bases and J by 2 bases, with 15 bases between them. This CDR3 spans 16 amino acids. Germline V gene sequence: CDR1 LGHNA, CDR2 YNFKEQ. CDR3 protein: CASSQSEAGAQETQYF. For the CDR3, the DNA is TGTGCCAGCAGCCAATCCGAGGCCGGGGCTCAAGAGACCCAGTACTTC.

The chain couples TRBV9 to TRBJ2-6, with D possibly being TRBD2 (6 bases). Trimming removed 4 bases from V and 11 bases from J, with 13 bases in between. The CDR3 runs 13 residues. Per the germline V gene, CDR1 is SGDLS and CDR2 is YYNGEE. The CDR3: CASSLRWGDVLTF. The CDR3, as DNA: TGTGCCAGCAGCCTCCGGTGGGGGGACGTCCTGACTTTC.

In its sample, this clone was seen many times. J is TRBJ2-3 and V is TRBV19; 8 bases align to TRBD2. CDR3 length equals 15 residues. V shed 3 bases, J shed 3 bases, and the junction held 5 bases outside the gene matches. Germline V gene lookup returns CDR1 LNHDA and CDR2 SQIVND (reference sequence). CDR3 residues: CASSMLGGGTDTQYF. DNA for the CDR3: TGTGCCAGTAGTATGTTGGGCGGGGGGACAGATACGCAGTATTTT.

This sequence joins TRBV5-1 and TRBJ2-7; D is uncertain. Germline lookup yields CDR1 SGHRS and CDR2 YFSETQ. The V and J ends lost 0 bases and 4 bases respectively, with 2 bases between them. The length of the CDR3 is 11 residues. Here the CDR3 reads CASSLEYEQYF. The CDR3 DNA sequence: TGCGCCAGCAGCTTGGAGTACGAGCAGTACTTC.

The chain combines TRBV5-8 with TRBJ2-1; TRBD1 might be the D (5 bases). With 2 bases removed from V and 4 bases from J, the gap between germline ends came to 28 bases. This CDR3 spans 20 amino acids. Germline V gene lookup returns CDR1 SGHTS and CDR2 YDEGEE. The DNA for the CDR3 is TGTGCCAGCAGCTTAAAGGCCGGCAGGGCATTTAATTCAGGGTACAATGAGCAGTTCTTC. This sequence encodes CASSLKAGRAFNSGYNEQFF.

The V gene is TRBV6-5, the J gene TRBJ2-1; D gene unclear. Germline loops: CDR1 MNHEY, CDR2 SVGAGI. The CDR3 has 12 amino acids. Trimming took 6 bases from V and 6 from J, leaving 9 bases between them. CDR3 DNA: TGTGCCAGCAGGCAGAGCTTCAATGAGCAGTTCTTC. The encoded protein is CASRQSFNEQFF.

This CDR3 reads CASSLSGQVRGYTF. CDR3 nucleotide sequence: TGTGCCAGCAGTTTATCGGGACAGGTCCGTGGCTACACCTTC. This chain connects TRBV27 to TRBJ1-2; TRBD1 agrees at 8 bases. Unmatched junction bases numbered 4, after V lost 0 bases and J lost 7 bases. This CDR3 has 14 amino acids. Germline CDR1 MNHEY, CDR2 SMNVEV (reference sequence).

The rearrangement joins TRBV7-8 to TRBJ1-2; 9 positions agree with TRBD1. The CDR3 sequence is 16 residues long. CDR1 is SGHVS and CDR2 is FQNEAQ in the germline V gene. V shed 4 bases, J shed 8 bases, and the junction held 14 bases outside the gene matches. CDR3 DNA sequence: TGTGCCAGCAGCTCAACAGGGGGCCGACCCCACCGGGGCTACACCTTC. Translation gives CASSSTGGRPHRGYTF. Filled out from reference TRBV7-8 and TRBJ1-2, the complete variable domain reads GAGVSQSPRYKVAKRGQDVALRCDPISGHVSLFWYQQALGQGPEFLTYFQNEAQLDKSGLPSDRFFAERPEGSVSTLKIQRTQQEDSAVYLCASSSTGGRPHRGYTFGSGTRLTVV.

In DNA, the CDR3 is TGTGCCAGCAGTGAGTTCCGGACATACGAGCAGTACTTC. It is translated as CASSEFRTYEQYF. The chain uses TRBV6-1 and TRBJ2-7; maybe TRBD1 (5 bases). CDR3 length: 13 amino acids. Between the trimmed V and J ends, which lost 3 bases and 4 bases, there was a span of 10 bases. From germline, CDR1 is MNHNS and CDR2 SASEGT.

J is TRBJ2-6 and V is TRBV18; D not certain. The CDR3 contains 15 residues. CDR1 KGHSH and CDR2 LQKENI come from the germline V gene. Trimming cost V 6 bases and J 1 base, with 10 bases left between them. CDR3 coding DNA: TGTGCCAGCTCGCCTCCCAATTCTGGGGCCAACGTCCTGACTTTC. Its translation is CASSPPNSGANVLTF. Together with reference TRBV18 and TRBJ2-6, the CDR3 gives the full variable domain: NAGVMQNPRHLVRRRGQEARLRCSPMKGHSHVYWYRQLPEEGLKFMVYLQKENIIDESGMPKERFSAEFPKEGPSILRIQQVVRGDSAAYFCASSPPNSGANVLTFGAGSRLTVL.

The chain joins TRBV7-2 to TRBJ2-2; D is perhaps TRBD1 (5 bases). V was trimmed by 3 bases and J by 5 bases, leaving 13 bases between them. Per the germline V gene, CDR1 is SGHTA and CDR2 is FQGNSA. This CDR3 has 15 amino acids. CDR3 in amino acids: CASSFTAGLTGELFF. DNA for the CDR3: TGTGCCAGCAGCTTTACGGCAGGGCTGACCGGGGAGCTGTTTTTT.

This sequence joins TRBV9 and TRBJ1-3; D perhaps matches TRBD1 (5 bases). The CDR3 contains 15 residues. V dropped 6 bases and J dropped 0 bases, with 13 bases sitting between them. Germline values: CDR1 SGDLS, CDR2 YYNGEE. The CDR3 DNA follows: TGTGCCAGCACACCGGGACGTAGCTCTGGAAACACCATATATTTT. It yields the protein CASTPGRSSGNTIYF.

The table lists this clone with a few counts. The CDR3 reads CASSPWGTGTNEQFF. CDR3 nucleotide sequence: TGTGCCAGTAGTCCCTGGGGGACAGGGACGAATGAGCAGTTCTTC. The rearrangement joins TRBV19 to TRBJ2-1; TRBD1 matches 9 bases. This CDR3 has 15 residues. Unmatched junction bases numbered 9, after V lost 5 bases and J lost 7 bases. Germline V gives CDR1 LNHDA, CDR2 SQIVND (reference sequence).

The chain has TRBV29-1 and TRBJ1-1; a possible D gene is TRBD1 (5 bases). Trimming left V 7 bases short and J 5 bases short, with 14 bases between. CDR1 is SQVTM, CDR2 ANQGSEA, per germline. The CDR3 is 12 residues long. CDR3 protein: CSAHMGGTEAFF. CDR3 DNA: TGCAGCGCCCATATGGGGGGGACTGAAGCTTTCTTT.

The chain employs TRBV7-6 and TRBJ2-3; D remains ambiguous. CDR3 length: 13 residues. V lost 0 bases and J lost 6, with 7 bases in between. Germline V CDR1 and CDR2: SGHVS, FNYEAQ. CDR3 loop: CASSLALRDTQYF. In DNA, the CDR3 is TGTGCCAGCAGCTTAGCGCTTAGGGATACGCAGTATTTT.

This clone was observed a handful of times. The J gene is TRBJ2-1, the V gene TRBV19, with D possibly being TRBD1 or TRBD2 (5 bases each). The ends were cut back, 5 bases at V and 4 bases at J, with 6 bases in the middle. The V gene's germline CDR1 is LNHDA and CDR2 SQIVND (reference sequence). The CDR3 consists of 12 residues. This CDR3 reads CASSGTYNEQFF. CDR3 coding DNA: TGTGCCAGTAGTGGGACGTACAATGAGCAGTTCTTC.